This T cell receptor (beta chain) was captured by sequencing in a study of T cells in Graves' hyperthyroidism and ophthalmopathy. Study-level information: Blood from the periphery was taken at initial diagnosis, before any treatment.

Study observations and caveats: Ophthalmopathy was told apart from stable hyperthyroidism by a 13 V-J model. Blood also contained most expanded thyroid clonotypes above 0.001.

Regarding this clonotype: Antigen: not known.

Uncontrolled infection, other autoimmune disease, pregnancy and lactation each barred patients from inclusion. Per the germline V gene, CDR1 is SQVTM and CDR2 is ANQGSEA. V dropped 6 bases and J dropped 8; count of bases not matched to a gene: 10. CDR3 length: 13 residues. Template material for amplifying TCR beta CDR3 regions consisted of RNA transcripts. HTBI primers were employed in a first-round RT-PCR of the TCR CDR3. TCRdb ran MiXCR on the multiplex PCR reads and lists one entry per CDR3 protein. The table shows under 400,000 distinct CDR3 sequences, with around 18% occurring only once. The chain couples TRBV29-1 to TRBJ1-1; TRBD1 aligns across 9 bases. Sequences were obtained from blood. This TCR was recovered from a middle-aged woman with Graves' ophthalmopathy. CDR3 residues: CSVGTGMGVEAFF. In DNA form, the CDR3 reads TGCAGCGTGGGGACAGGGATGGGGGTGGAAGCTTTCTTT.